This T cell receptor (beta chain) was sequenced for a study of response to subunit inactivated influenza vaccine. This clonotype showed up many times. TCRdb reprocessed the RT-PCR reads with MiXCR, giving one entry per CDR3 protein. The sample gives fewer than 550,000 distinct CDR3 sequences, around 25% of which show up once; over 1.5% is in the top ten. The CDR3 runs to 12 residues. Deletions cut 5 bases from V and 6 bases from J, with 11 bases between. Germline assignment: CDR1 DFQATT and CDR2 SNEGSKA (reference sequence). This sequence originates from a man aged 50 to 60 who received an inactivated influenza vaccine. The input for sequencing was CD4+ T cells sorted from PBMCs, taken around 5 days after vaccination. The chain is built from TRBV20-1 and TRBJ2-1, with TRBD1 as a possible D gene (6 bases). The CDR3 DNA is TGCAGTGCTGGGGGCCAATCCAATGAGCAGTTCTTC. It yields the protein CSAGGQSNEQFF.